Reported below is one TCR beta chain. Per germline, CDR1 MNHEY and CDR2 SVGEGT. The CDR3 extends over 17 amino acids. J lost 7 bases, V lost 0 bases, and 10 bases had no gene match. Method: immunoSEQ multiplex PCR; TCRdb's copy keeps in-frame clones and lacks some. Found here are around 65,000 clones, about 81% of them singletons; the top ten hold roughly 9.2%. This entry belongs to a study of blood T cell repertoires in COVID-19. For the study at large: PBMCs, B-cell-depleted T cells, or T cells provided the cDNA or gDNA that made up the material.

Material for sequencing was peripheral blood. The receptor's source is a human donor in a cohort sampled during active COVID-19. J is TRBJ2-7 and V is TRBV6-2 or TRBV6-3; 12 positions agree with TRBD2. The CDR3 coding sequence is TGTGCCAGCAGTTACTCGACTAGCGGGAGTCCCCTGGGGGAGCAGTACTTC. As protein: CASSYSTSGSPLGEQYF.